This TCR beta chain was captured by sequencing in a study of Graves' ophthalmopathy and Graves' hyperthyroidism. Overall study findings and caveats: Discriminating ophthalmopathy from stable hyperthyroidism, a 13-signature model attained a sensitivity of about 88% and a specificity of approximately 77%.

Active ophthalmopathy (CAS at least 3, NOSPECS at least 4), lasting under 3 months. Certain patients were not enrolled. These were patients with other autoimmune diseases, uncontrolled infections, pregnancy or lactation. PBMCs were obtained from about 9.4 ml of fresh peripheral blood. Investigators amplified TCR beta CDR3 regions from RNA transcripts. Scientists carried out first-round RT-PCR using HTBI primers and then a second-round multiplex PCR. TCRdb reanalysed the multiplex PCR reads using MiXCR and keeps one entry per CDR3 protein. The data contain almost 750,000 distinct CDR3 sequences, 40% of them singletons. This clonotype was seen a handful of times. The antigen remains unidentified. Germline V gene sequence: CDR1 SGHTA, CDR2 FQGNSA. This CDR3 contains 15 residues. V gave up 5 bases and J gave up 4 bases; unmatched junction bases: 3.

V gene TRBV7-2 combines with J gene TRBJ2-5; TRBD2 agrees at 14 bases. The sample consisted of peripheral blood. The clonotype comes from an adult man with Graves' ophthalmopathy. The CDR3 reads CASSTTSGGAETQYF. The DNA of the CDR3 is TGTGCCAGCAGCACGACTAGCGGGGGGGCAGAGACCCAGTACTTC.